This TCR beta chain was captured by sequencing in a study of cytomegalovirus exposure and HLA in healthy donors. It was with 60 Vbeta and 13 Jbeta primers that the PCR ran. Using immunoSEQ multiplex PCR, the repertoire was profiled, and TCRdb retains in-frame clones only, with some absent. Of 200,000 or so clones in the sample, 80% to 90% were seen once. The CDR3 length is 13 residues. Per the germline V gene, CDR1 is LNHDA and CDR2 is SQIVND (reference sequence). V was clipped by 5 bases and J by 0 bases, with 8 bases between them. Concerning this clone itself: The same CDR3 is also encoded by other DNA sequences in this sample.

The receptor was isolated from a man between 25 and 39 years old in good health and CMV-seronegative. Sequencing was carried out using PBMCs. This chain links TRBV19 with TRBJ2-7, with TRBD1 as a possible D gene (6 bases). The CDR3 DNA reads TGTGCCAGTAGTGCGACAGGCTCCTACGAGCAGTACTTC. Translating it yields CASSATGSYEQYF.